Reported below is one TCR beta chain. This clonotype was seen repeatedly, ten times or more. Its antigen specificity is not known. Base-call qualities are not available, and no considerably larger clone is one nucleotide away. V loses 1 base, J loses 1 base, and the germline ends lie 10 bases apart. For CDR1 and CDR2, the germline V gene lists SGHVS and FQNEAQ. From the cysteine up to the phenylalanine, the CDR3 has a length of 15 residues. Of all the DNA, just the CDR3 is kept, 45 bases in frame from base 1. The sample comes from a study of T cell repertoires in cytomegalovirus infection (dated by TCRdb to between 2017 and 2020). Notes on the research overall: Because public TCR beta signatures pointed to carriage of CMV infection together with the matching HLA type, the HLA type of each donor mattered for the analysis. The research as a whole found: The ex vivo response was dominated by HLA-C-restricted CMV-specific TCR beta clonotypes, and the single most frequent clonotype in two of eight donors was supplied by these HLA-C-restricted clonotypes. Cumulative frequency of public TCR beta family members discriminated carriers of CMV infection plus the relevant HLA type in this cohort and an independent 352-donor cohort.

The reads were generated on an Illumina HiSeq 1500. TCRdb ran its own pipeline on the public reads, namely fastp trimming at Q25 and MiXCR clone calling, and kept in-frame beta chains. Each record represents a unique CDR3 protein, reported with the most common genes and DNA among its rows. The sample table lists roughly 640,000 distinct CDR3 sequences, roughly 26% of them with a count of one. 8% of the sample rests with the top ten. Sequencing was carried out using CD8+ T cells from PBMCs. This receptor chain uses TRBV7-8 and TRBJ2-5, with an unclear D gene assignment. This receptor was taken from a human donor in good health (CMV status not recorded). Some clones in this sample may be carry-over from other donors' samples. The CDR3 sequence is CASSLESGPQETQYF. At the DNA level, the sequence is TGTGCCAGCAGCTTAGAAAGTGGGCCCCAAGAGACCCAGTACTTC.